This section outlines one T cell receptor (beta chain) sequence together with its context. No antigen is known for it. The CDR3 runs to 17 residues. The germline V gene encodes CDR1 DFQATT and CDR2 SNEGSKA (reference sequence). V lost 1 base, J lost 1 base, and 7 bases stayed unmatched. A sample-barcoded 5' primer and a J-beta primer mix were used in a second PCR of about 6 to 12 cycles. Using its own MiXCR run on the 5' RACE reads, TCRdb lists one record per CDR3 protein. The sample shows about 780,000 distinct CDR3 sequences, approximately 24% of them seen only once. These data are taken from a study of blood T cells in healthy people across ages. Study results and caveats: Older age went with lower TCR beta diversity per million T cells, in a roughly linear way.

Every donor contributed 7.5 to 10 milliliters of peripheral blood by blood draw. The data were also submitted as part of a second study, on T cells of mothers and their children. As that report states: Samples were obtained from three healthy Caucasian mothers and their six children.

Sequenced sample: blood. The receptor comes from a boy under 18 in good health. This chain links TRBV20-1 with TRBJ2-5; the match to TRBD2 covers 12 bases. This CDR3 is CSARVPTSGGRQETQYF. As DNA, the CDR3 is TGCAGTGCTAGAGTTCCCACTAGCGGGGGGCGCCAAGAGACCCAGTACTTC.